This section outlines one T cell receptor (beta chain) sequence together with its context. The antigen remains undetermined. CDR1 is LNHDA and CDR2 is SQIVND in the germline V gene (reference sequence). The ends lost 7 bases at V and 6 bases at J; junction bases unmatched: 5. The CDR3 is made up of 12 amino acids. The data were taken from a study of cytomegalovirus exposure and HLA in healthy donors. On the study more broadly: Prior work identified 95 million to 120 million unique TCR beta sequences in some 180 million T cells.

Findings and caveats of the study: Follow-up analysis later connected one missense variant in DCLRE1C with trimming of TCR beta V- and J-genes.

13 Jbeta primers and 60 Vbeta primers were used for the PCR. Some clones are missing from TCRdb's copy, which holds only in-frame ones; the method was immunoSEQ multiplex PCR. The sample yields 250,000 to 350,000 clones, just over 85% seen once. The sample taken for sequencing was PBMCs. The chain couples TRBV19 to TRBJ1-2, with 7 bases fitting TRBD1. The source of this sequence is a man aged 40-49 years in good health and CMV-seropositive. DNA for the CDR3: TGTGCCAGTACCGGGACAGCCGATGGCTACACCTTC. As protein: CASTGTADGYTF.